This TCR beta chain was found in a study of neurological immune-mediated disorders. This clonotype was recorded many times. Its antigen is as yet unknown. Sequencing runs each yielded over 190 million TCR-beta sequences from 15-18 subjects. Each CDR3 protein is one row after TCRdb ran MiXCR on the 5' RACE reads. The sample lists tens of thousands of distinct CDR3 sequences, about 4% occurring once. In germline, CDR1 is DFQATT, CDR2 SNEGSKA (reference sequence). Trimming removed 6 bases at V and 8 bases at J, with 23 bases between. The CDR3 has 15 amino acids. Study-wide findings and caveats: The greatest TCR clonal expansion appeared in HTLV-1-associated myelopathy and the smallest, falling below healthy controls, in multiple sclerosis.

The V gene is TRBV20-1, the J gene TRBJ2-1, with a tentative D call TRBD1 (6 bases). The TCR originated in a woman between 35 and 50 years old with multiple sclerosis. What was sequenced was CD4+ T cells from blood. The CDR3 here is CSALSSGVVWYEQFF. CDR3 DNA sequence: TGCAGTGCCCTGTCTTCAGGGGTCGTTTGGTATGAGCAGTTCTTC.